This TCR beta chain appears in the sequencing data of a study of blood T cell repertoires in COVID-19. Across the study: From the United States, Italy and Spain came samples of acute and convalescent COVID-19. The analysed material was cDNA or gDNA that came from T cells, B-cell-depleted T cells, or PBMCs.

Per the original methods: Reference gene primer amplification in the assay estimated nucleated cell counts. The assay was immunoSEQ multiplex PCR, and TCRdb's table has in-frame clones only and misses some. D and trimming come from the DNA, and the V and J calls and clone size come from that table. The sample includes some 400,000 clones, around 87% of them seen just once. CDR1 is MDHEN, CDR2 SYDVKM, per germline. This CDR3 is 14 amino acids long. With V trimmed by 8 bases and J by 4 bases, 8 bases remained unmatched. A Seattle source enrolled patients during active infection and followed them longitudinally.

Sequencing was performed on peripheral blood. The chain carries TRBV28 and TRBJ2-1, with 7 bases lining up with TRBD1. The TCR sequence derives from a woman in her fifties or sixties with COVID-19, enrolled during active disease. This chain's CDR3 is CASRLGQLYNEQFF. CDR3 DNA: TGTGCCAGCCGACTGGGACAGCTTTACAATGAGCAGTTCTTC.